The 27 T cell receptor beta chains in this list originate from one sample, sequenced in a study of blood T cell repertoires in COVID-19. The repertoire was sequenced with immunoSEQ multiplex PCR; TCRdb's copy has only in-frame clones and lacks some. The sample holds roughly 160,000 clones, 84% seen once. Input material: peripheral blood. All receptors come from a man aged 18 to 35 with active or convalescent COVID-19.

The V gene is TRBV6-2 or TRBV6-3, the J gene TRBJ2-7; D uncertain. CDR3 length: 14 residues. CDR1 and CDR2 from the germline V gene are MNHEY and SVGEGT. Trimming stripped 6 bases from V and 3 bases from J, with 15 bases between. This CDR3 reads CASSNDPRVYEQYF. In DNA form, the CDR3 reads TGTGCCAGCAGCAACGACCCCCGGGTCTACGAGCAGTACTTC.

V is TRBV19 and J is TRBJ2-7, with 10 bases lining up with TRBD2. The CDR3 length is 14 residues. The germline CDR1 and CDR2 sequences are LNHDA and SQIVND (reference sequence). V dropped 7 bases and J dropped 2; count of bases not matched to a gene: 5. CDR3 sequence (DNA): TGTGCCAGTAAGAGGACTAGCGGTCCCTACGAGCAGTACTTC. It yields the protein CASKRTSGPYEQYF.

This sequence joins TRBV27 and TRBJ2-1, with 9 nucleotides matching TRBD2. The CDR3 spans 16 residues. Trimming cost V 3 bases and J 2 bases; bases outside gene matches: 5. Germline CDR1 is MNHEY and CDR2 is SMNVEV (reference sequence). For the CDR3, the DNA is TGTGCCAGCAGTTTGGGACTAGCCGGAACCTACAATGAGCAGTTCTTC. Protein: CASSLGLAGTYNEQFF.

The rearrangement uses TRBV27 and TRBJ1-6, with D perhaps matching TRBD1 (6 bases). From germline, CDR1 is MNHEY and CDR2 SMNVEV (reference sequence). V lost 0 bases to trimming and J lost 7 bases, with 22 bases between them. CDR3 length equals 19 residues. The CDR3 DNA follows: TGTGCCAGCAGTTTATCAAAGGGGACAATTCGGGGCGTAAATTCACCCCTCCACTTT. It specifies CASSLSKGTIRGVNSPLHF.

V and J are TRBV6-5 and TRBJ1-5; 8 nucleotides agree with TRBD1. V lost 6 bases and J lost 1; bases outside the gene matches: 5. The CDR3 has 15 amino acids. Per germline, CDR1 MNHEY and CDR2 SVGAGI. The CDR3 protein is CASRDRVGSNQPQHF. CDR3 coding DNA: TGTGCCAGCAGGGACAGGGTCGGCAGCAATCAGCCCCAGCATTTT.

The rearrangement joins TRBV6-5 to TRBJ2-7, with TRBD2 matching over 7 bases. This CDR3 is built from 14 residues. V was pared by 0 bases and J by 4 bases, with 3 bases of the junction left unmatched. Germline V gives CDR1 MNHEY, CDR2 SVGAGI. CDR3 nucleotides: TGTGCCAGCAGTTACTCGCCTAGCGGTTACGAGCAGTACTTC. This gives the protein CASSYSPSGYEQYF.

This sequence joins TRBV9 and TRBJ2-3; D might be TRBD2 (5 bases). V was clipped by 3 bases and J by 3 bases, with 11 bases between them. Germline CDR1 and CDR2: SGDLS and YYNGEE. This CDR3 region has 14 residues. CDR3 coding DNA: TGTGCCAGCAGCGCCGCGACTACTACAGATACGCAGTATTTT. Translating gives CASSAATTTDTQYF.

The genes are TRBV27 and TRBJ2-3; 7 bases fit TRBD1. The CDR3 sequence is 16 residues long. Germline CDR1 and CDR2: MNHEY and SMNVEV (reference sequence). V trimming: 4 bases; J trimming: 1 base; junction bases outside the gene matches: 8. CDR3: CASSSHDRVGTDTQYF. The CDR3 nucleotides are TGTGCCAGCAGTTCCCACGACAGGGTTGGCACAGATACGCAGTATTTT.

This clone was seen once. The chain carries TRBV7-3 and TRBJ1-1; TRBD1 matches 9 bases. Germline V gene data show CDR1 as SGHTA and CDR2 as FQGTGA. V lost 2 bases, J lost 4 bases, and 14 bases stayed unmatched. The CDR3 extends over 18 amino acids. CDR3 nucleotide sequence: TGTGCCAGCAGCTTAGGCCCCCCGGGACAGGGATGGGGCACTGAAGCTTTCTTT. Translation: CASSLGPPGQGWGTEAFF.

The rearrangement links TRBV2 to TRBJ1-2; the match to TRBD1 covers 9 bases. This CDR3 spans 14 amino acids. Germline trimming cut 4 bases from V and 4 bases from J; bases unmatched to any gene: 4. CDR1 and CDR2 (germline): SNHLY, FYNNEI. The CDR3 spells CASSALTGGYGYTF. The CDR3 DNA is TGTGCCAGCAGTGCCCTGACAGGGGGCTATGGCTACACCTTC. The variable domain in full, completed from reference TRBV2 and TRBJ1-2, reads EPEVTQTPSHQVTQMGQEVILRCVPISNHLYFYWYRQILGQKVEFLVSFYNNEISEKSEIFDDQFSVERPDGSNFTLKIRSTKLEDSAMYFCASSALTGGYGYTFGSGTRLTVV.

The rearrangement links TRBV21-1 to TRBJ1-5; the D call in the table, TRBD1, was not verified against the DNA. TRBV21-1 is labeled a pseudogene. The CDR3 is 21 amino acids. CDR3 nucleotide sequence: TGTGCCAGCATCCAACACCCAGACAGGGGGAGCAGGGGAGGCTGCAATCAGCCCCAGCATTTT. Protein product: CASIQHPDRGSRGGCNQPQHF.

CDR3 sequence: CASSQLPIWTSEETQYF. As DNA, the CDR3 is TGTGCCAGCAGCCAACTCCCCATATGGACTAGCGAAGAGACCCAGTACTTC. This chain joins TRBV3-1 (or the pseudogene TRBV3-2) and TRBJ2-5, with 9 bases fitting TRBD2. CDR1 is LGHDT and CDR2 is YNNKEL in the germline V gene (reference sequence). The junction had 10 bases not matched to a gene; V was cut back by 2 bases and J by 3 bases. This CDR3 is built from 17 residues.

The rearrangement uses TRBV27 and TRBJ2-3; a possible D gene is TRBD2 (6 bases). Trimming took 4 bases from V and 0 from J, leaving 14 bases between them. In germline, CDR1 is MNHEY, CDR2 SMNVEV (reference sequence). This CDR3 spans 16 amino acids. The CDR3, as DNA: TGTGCCAGCAGTTCCGGGACGGGGGTTAGCACAGATACGCAGTATTTT. Protein sequence: CASSSGTGVSTDTQYF.

The V and J genes are TRBV5-1 and TRBJ1-1; possible D gene TRBD1, 5 bases. The length of the CDR3 is 15 residues. V was pared by 0 bases and J by 3 bases, with 12 bases between. Germline CDR1 is SGHRS and CDR2 is YFSETQ. The CDR3 nucleotides read TGCGCCAGCAGCTTGGGGGACTTGGGAGACACTGAAGCTTTCTTT. Amino acids: CASSLGDLGDTEAFF.

The chain combines TRBV6-1 with TRBJ2-2; D perhaps matches TRBD2 (5 bases). The CDR3 loop spans 14 amino acids. V was pared by 3 bases and J by 2 bases, with 7 bases between. Germline V gives CDR1 MNHNS, CDR2 SASEGT. This CDR3 reads CASSERTNTGELFF. Here the CDR3 DNA reads TGTGCCAGCAGTGAGAGGACTAACACCGGGGAGCTGTTTTTT.

The rearrangement uses TRBV11-2 and TRBJ1-4; no clear D. This CDR3 is built from 14 residues. In germline, CDR1 is SGHAT, CDR2 FQNNGV. Deletions cut 5 bases from V and 5 bases from J, with 12 bases between. The CDR3 region is CASSVAGQNEKLFF. The CDR3 nucleotides read TGTGCCAGCAGCGTGGCAGGTCAGAATGAAAAACTGTTTTTT.

The J gene is TRBJ2-3, the V gene TRBV29-1; the D gene is possibly TRBD2 (6 bases). This CDR3 is built from 13 residues. V was pared by 7 bases and J by 0 bases, with 11 bases between. Germline V gives CDR1 SQVTM, CDR2 ANQGSEA. In DNA form, the CDR3 reads TGCAGCGGTTCTAGCGCCAGCACAGATACGCAGTATTTT. Amino acid sequence: CSGSSASTDTQYF.

A single count supports this clone. The chain couples TRBV28 to TRBJ2-5, with 8 bases matching TRBD1. The ends lost 7 bases at V and 5 bases at J; junction bases unmatched: 15. This CDR3 comprises 16 residues. Germline V gene data show CDR1 as MDHEN and CDR2 as SYDVKM. The CDR3 spells CASTGPGQAAGETQYF. The DNA of the CDR3 is TGTGCCAGCACCGGACCGGGACAGGCGGCAGGGGAGACCCAGTACTTC.

This clone was found a few times. The chain links TRBV20-1 to TRBJ2-6; maybe TRBD1 (6 bases). The germline V gene has CDR1 DFQATT and CDR2 SNEGSKA (reference sequence). This CDR3 is 14 amino acids long. V was pared by 3 bases and J by 4 bases, with 10 bases between. The chain's CDR3 is CSASVGAGANVLTF. The CDR3 DNA is TGCAGTGCTAGTGTGGGGGCCGGGGCCAACGTCCTGACTTTC.

This clone appeared a single time. This rearrangement joins TRBV3-1 (or the pseudogene TRBV3-2) to TRBJ2-6, with D perhaps matching TRBD1 (6 bases). Germline CDR1 reads LGHDT; CDR2 reads YNNKEL (reference sequence). There are 14 residues in the CDR3. With 4 bases removed from V and 10 bases from J, the gap between germline ends came to 14 bases. The CDR3 loop is CASSPVGGSNVLTF. CDR3 DNA sequence: TGTGCCAGCAGCCCCGTAGGGGGATCTAACGTCCTGACTTTC.

This sequence joins TRBV6-5 and TRBJ2-1; 13 bases map to TRBD2. V gave up 6 bases and J gave up 5 bases; unmatched junction bases: 4. Germline assignment: CDR1 MNHEY and CDR2 SVGAGI. This CDR3 has 15 residues. CDR3 in amino acids: CASRLGLAGNNEQFF. The CDR3 nucleotides are TGTGCCAGCAGACTGGGACTAGCGGGGAACAATGAGCAGTTCTTC.

The chain uses TRBV7-9 and TRBJ2-2; the match to TRBD1 covers 7 bases. This CDR3 comprises 16 residues. V lost 5 bases and J lost 2; bases outside the gene matches: 8. CDR1 is SEHNR, CDR2 FQNEAQ, per germline (reference sequence). This chain's CDR3 is CASSVFRDRNTGELFF. Written as DNA, the CDR3 is TGTGCCAGCAGCGTATTCCGGGACAGAAACACCGGGGAGCTGTTTTTT.

This chain joins TRBV27 and TRBJ2-1; 9 nucleotides line up with TRBD2. Losses at the gene ends were 0 bases for V and 10 bases for J; bases not matched to a gene: 7. Germline CDR1 reads MNHEY; CDR2 reads SMNVEV (reference sequence). The CDR3 extends over 15 amino acids. CDR3 coding DNA: TGTGCCAGCAGTTTATCGTGGCTAGCGGGAACCGAGCAGTTCTTC. Residues: CASSLSWLAGTEQFF.

V is TRBV7-9 and J is TRBJ1-2, with TRBD1 matching over 8 bases. From germline, CDR1 is SEHNR and CDR2 FQNEAQ (reference sequence). This CDR3 region has 14 residues. The V segment lost 6 bases and the J segment 5 bases; nucleotides outside the gene matches: 8. The CDR3, as DNA: TGTGCCAGCAGGTCAGGGGGCCGGGGATATGGCTACACCTTC. Its protein is CASRSGGRGYGYTF.

The chain links TRBV10-3 to TRBJ2-7; 10 nucleotides line up with TRBD1. V lost 6 bases, J lost 5 bases, and 7 bases stayed unmatched. This CDR3 contains 14 residues. CDR1 and CDR2 (germline): ENHRY, SYGVKD. CDR3 sequence: CAIRTDRGSDEQYF. Here the CDR3 DNA reads TGTGCCATCAGGACGGACAGGGGGAGCGACGAGCAGTACTTC.

This chain connects TRBV11-1 to TRBJ2-1; D not certain. The CDR3 has 12 residues. Germline assignment: CDR1 SGHAT and CDR2 FQDESV (reference sequence). Trimming took 5 bases from V and 8 from J, leaving 10 bases between them. The CDR3 spells CASSPNRDEQFF. The CDR3 DNA reads TGTGCCAGCAGCCCAAACAGAGATGAGCAGTTCTTC.

This clone has more than one count but fewer than ten. The V and J genes are TRBV7-2 and TRBJ1-5; D is unresolved. The CDR3 runs to 15 residues. V was shortened by 4 bases and J by 1 base, with 11 bases between the two germline ends. Germline lookup yields CDR1 SGHTA and CDR2 FQGNSA. CDR3 protein: CASSSTGGSNQPQHF. The CDR3 nucleotides read TGTGCCAGCAGCTCCACGGGAGGGAGCAATCAGCCCCAGCATTTT.